The 17 T cell receptor beta chains below all came from one sample that was sequenced in a study of blood T cell repertoires in COVID-19. This table comes from immunoSEQ multiplex PCR, and its TCRdb copy is limited to in-frame clones, with some not included. The table includes about 250,000 clones, roughly 82% detected once. Sequenced: peripheral blood. The receptors were gathered from a woman in her sixties or seventies with acute or convalescent COVID-19.

The CDR3 DNA reads as TGTGCCAGTAGACATTTGGCCTCTGGGGGGGACTCCTATGGCTACACCTTC. This sequence encodes CASRHLASGGDSYGYTF. This chain links TRBV19 with TRBJ1-2, with a possible D match to TRBD1 (5 bases). Germline CDR1 is LNHDA and CDR2 is SQIVND (reference sequence). Trimming removed 6 bases from V and 4 bases from J, with 24 bases in between. CDR3 size: 17 residues.

The chain recombines TRBV5-1 with TRBJ1-1, with D tentatively TRBD1 (6 bases). The CDR3 covers 16 residues. Germline CDR1 is SGHRS and CDR2 is YFSETQ. Between the trimmed V and J ends, which lost 5 bases and 0 bases, there was a span of 17 bases. CDR3 amino acids: CASSIGQPSLNTEAFF. The CDR3 DNA sequence: TGCGCCAGCAGTATAGGACAGCCCTCATTGAACACTGAAGCTTTCTTT.

The chain couples TRBV19 to TRBJ1-6; D gene unclear. This CDR3 region has 11 residues. CDR1 is LNHDA, CDR2 SQIVND, per germline (reference sequence). The V end lost 6 bases, the J end lost 7 bases, and 4 bases lay between the germline ends. CDR3 DNA sequence: TGTGCCAGTAGCCAGAATTCACCCCTCCACTTT. It specifies CASSQNSPLHF.

The rearrangement joins TRBV19 to TRBJ1-5, with 7 bases aligning to TRBD1. The V gene's germline CDR1 is LNHDA and CDR2 SQIVND (reference sequence). Trimming at V came to 5 bases and at J to 3 bases, leaving 7 bases not matched to a gene. The CDR3 length is 15 residues. Here the CDR3 reads CASSHDRAYNQPQHF. CDR3 bases: TGTGCCAGTAGTCATGACAGGGCGTACAATCAGCCCCAGCATTTT.

The rearrangement joins TRBV5-1 to TRBJ1-2; 9 bases are a match to TRBD1. Germline CDR1 and CDR2: SGHRS and YFSETQ. The CDR3 is 15 amino acids. Trimming took 0 bases from V and 4 from J; bases not matched to a gene: 4. The CDR3 region has the DNA TGCGCCAGCAGCTTGGACCAGGGACAGGGCTATGGCTACACCTTC. It codes for CASSLDQGQGYGYTF.

The CDR3 sequence: CASSLTSGGTNEQFF. Written as DNA, the CDR3 is TGTGCCAGCAGCCTCACTAGCGGGGGAACTAATGAGCAGTTCTTC. The V gene is TRBV4-2, the J gene TRBJ2-1; 11 nucleotides line up with TRBD2. Germline V lookup: CDR1 LGHNA, CDR2 YNFKEQ. The V gene end was trimmed by 4 bases and the J gene end by 7 bases; junction bases not matched to a gene: 6. This CDR3 region has 15 residues.

Of note for this clone: The same CDR3 is also encoded by other DNA sequences in this sample. J is TRBJ2-5 and V is TRBV7-2; 11 nucleotides align to TRBD1. Germline CDR1 SGHTA, CDR2 FQGNSA. This CDR3 comprises 16 residues. V lost 5 bases, J lost 5 bases, and 10 bases stayed unmatched. The CDR3 DNA reads as TGTGCCAGCAGCCCACGGGACAGGGGGATCGGGGAGACCCAGTACTTC. It yields the protein CASSPRDRGIGETQYF.

The rearrangement joins TRBV2 to TRBJ1-1, with a tentative D call TRBD1 (5 bases). The V and J ends lost 7 bases and 6 bases respectively, with 15 bases between them. From germline, CDR1 is SNHLY and CDR2 FYNNEI. This CDR3 contains 13 residues. The chain's CDR3 is CASIERAGAEAFF. The CDR3 DNA is TGTGCCAGCATTGAGAGGGCGGGGGCTGAAGCTTTCTTT. The full variable domain, in which reference TRBV2 and TRBJ1-1 provide the parts outside the CDR3, is EPEVTQTPSHQVTQMGQEVILRCVPISNHLYFYWYRQILGQKVEFLVSFYNNEISEKSEIFDDQFSVERPDGSNFTLKIRSTKLEDSAMYFCASIERAGAEAFFGQGTRLTVV.

The rearrangement links TRBV5-6 to TRBJ2-6; D perhaps matches TRBD2 (6 bases). The germline CDR1 and CDR2 sequences are SGHDT and YYEEEE. The CDR3 is 16 residues long. Trimming cost V 5 bases and J 0 bases, with 12 bases left between them. This chain's CDR3 is CASRPGLSSGANVLTF. In DNA form, the CDR3 reads TGTGCCAGCAGGCCGGGACTCAGCTCTGGGGCCAACGTCCTGACTTTC.

V is TRBV2 and J is TRBJ1-1, with 10 positions matching TRBD1. The germline V gene has CDR1 SNHLY and CDR2 FYNNEI. This CDR3 has 14 residues. Trimming at V came to 4 bases and at J to 4 bases, leaving 3 bases not matched to a gene. In nucleotides, the CDR3 is TGTGCCAGCAGTGGGGACAGGGGAGGCACTGAAGCTTTCTTT. Its translation: CASSGDRGGTEAFF.

This chain uses TRBV28 with TRBJ1-5; possible D gene TRBD1, 6 bases. CDR1 and CDR2 from the germline V gene are MDHEN and SYDVKM. V was shortened by 10 bases and J by 2 bases, with 9 bases between the two germline ends. The CDR3 runs 12 residues. CDR3 region: CAIAGGNQPQHF. In nucleotides, the CDR3 is TGTGCCATCGCAGGGGGCAATCAGCCCCAGCATTTT.

To note about this clone: At the DNA level, this CDR3 is encoded by other sequences in the same sample as well. This chain joins TRBV5-1 and TRBJ1-1; D not certain. The CDR3 consists of 13 residues. CDR1 and CDR2 (germline): SGHRS, YFSETQ. V was trimmed by 2 bases and J by 1 base, leaving 6 bases between them. CDR3 bases: TGCGCCAGCAGCTTAGGAGGGAACACTGAAGCTTTCTTT. The encoded protein is CASSLGGNTEAFF.

The gene calls are TRBV7-2 and TRBJ1-1, with D perhaps matching TRBD1 (5 bases). CDR3 length: 15 amino acids. V gave up 5 bases and J gave up 0 bases, with 13 bases separating them. Germline values: CDR1 SGHTA, CDR2 FQGNSA. CDR3 DNA: TGTGCCAGCAGCCCCCCCGGGACTATGAACACTGAAGCTTTCTTT. Its translation: CASSPPGTMNTEAFF.

This clone was seen more than once but under ten times. CDR3 coding DNA: TGTGCCAGCAGCCAGACCGGGACTGACTACAATGAGCAGTTCTTC. Residues: CASSQTGTDYNEQFF. This sequence joins TRBV7-2 and TRBJ2-1; possible D gene TRBD2, 6 bases. V lost 5 bases and J lost 3, with 14 bases in between. This CDR3 has 15 amino acids. The V gene's germline CDR1 is SGHTA and CDR2 FQGNSA.

With respect to this clone: One end of the junction fails to match germline, which may point to a read error. V usage is TRBV14 and J usage is TRBJ1-1; tentatively, D is TRBD1 (6 bases). The CDR3 spans 15 residues. CDR1 and CDR2 from the germline V gene are SGHDN and FVKESK. The CDR3: CARSQGGGFASEAFF. The CDR3 DNA reads TGTGCCCGCAGCCAAGGGGGGGGGTTCGCGTCCGAAGCTTTCTTT.

This chain links TRBV2 with TRBJ1-2; TRBD1 matches 8 bases. The CDR3 runs 12 residues. Germline CDR1 reads SNHLY; CDR2 reads FYNNEI. Trimming removed 7 bases from V and 7 bases from J; junction bases left unmatched: 5. CDR3 sequence reads: CASMTGAFGYTF. For the CDR3, the DNA is TGTGCCAGCATGACAGGGGCTTTTGGCTACACCTTC.

This clone was detected a few times. The genes are TRBV5-1 and TRBJ1-1; D is perhaps TRBD1 (6 bases). CDR1 and CDR2 (germline): SGHRS, YFSETQ. CDR3 length: 17 amino acids. V lost 0 bases and J lost 6, with 21 bases in between. DNA for the CDR3: TGCGCCAGCAGCTTGGCAGCACGGACCAGGGGTACCGCTGAAGCTTTCTTT. Protein product: CASSLAARTRGTAEAFF.